The present T cell receptor beta chain was sequenced within a study of CD8 T cells in ankylosing spondylitis. Study conclusions and caveats: Roughly eight highly homologous variants made up a TCR beta motif that seemed to typify ankylosing spondylitis blood. In ankylosing spondylitis patients, matched synovial fluid reportedly showed significant enrichment of disease-linked clones. Earlier work had already found some motif variants in reactive arthritis synovial fluid and blood.

This clonotype appeared many times. The target antigen is unknown. This CDR3 spans 16 amino acids. Germline V gives CDR1 SGHRS, CDR2 YFSETQ. V was shortened by 2 bases and J by 11 bases, with 25 bases between the two germline ends. As the method for making TCR beta libraries, quantitative 5'-RACE with molecular barcodes was used. TCRdb reprocessed the 5' RACE reads with MiXCR, giving one entry per CDR3 protein. Of about 460,000 distinct CDR3 sequences in the sample, approximately 5.3% were seen once. The receptor's source is a male donor with ankylosing spondylitis. The specimen was blood, either unsorted or a sorted T cell fraction (not recorded which). The chain combines TRBV5-1 with TRBJ1-1, with D tentatively TRBD1 (5 bases). The CDR3 nucleotides are TGCGCCAGCAGCTTAGGGGATTCCCACACTCAATCCTCGGCTTTCTTT. It encodes CASSLGDSHTQSSAFF.